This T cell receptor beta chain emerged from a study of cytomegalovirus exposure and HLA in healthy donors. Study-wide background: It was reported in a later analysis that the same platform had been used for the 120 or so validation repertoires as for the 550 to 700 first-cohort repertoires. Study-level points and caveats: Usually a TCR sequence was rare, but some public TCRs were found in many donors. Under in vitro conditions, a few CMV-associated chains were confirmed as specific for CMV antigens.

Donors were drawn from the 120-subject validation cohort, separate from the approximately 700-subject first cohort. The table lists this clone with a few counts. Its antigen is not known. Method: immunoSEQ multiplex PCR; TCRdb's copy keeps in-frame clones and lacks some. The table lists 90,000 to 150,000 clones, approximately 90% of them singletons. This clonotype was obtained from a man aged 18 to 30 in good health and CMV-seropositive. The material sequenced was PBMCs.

The chain's CDR3 is CASSQTGYSEQYF. The CDR3 DNA sequence: TGCGCCAGCAGCCAAACAGGGTACAGCGAGCAGTACTTC. The V gene is TRBV4-1, the J gene TRBJ2-7, with D tentatively TRBD1 (6 bases). The CDR3 covers 13 residues. The V end was cut by 2 bases, the J end by 6 bases, with 11 bases between. The germline gives CDR1 MGHRA, CDR2 YSYEKL.